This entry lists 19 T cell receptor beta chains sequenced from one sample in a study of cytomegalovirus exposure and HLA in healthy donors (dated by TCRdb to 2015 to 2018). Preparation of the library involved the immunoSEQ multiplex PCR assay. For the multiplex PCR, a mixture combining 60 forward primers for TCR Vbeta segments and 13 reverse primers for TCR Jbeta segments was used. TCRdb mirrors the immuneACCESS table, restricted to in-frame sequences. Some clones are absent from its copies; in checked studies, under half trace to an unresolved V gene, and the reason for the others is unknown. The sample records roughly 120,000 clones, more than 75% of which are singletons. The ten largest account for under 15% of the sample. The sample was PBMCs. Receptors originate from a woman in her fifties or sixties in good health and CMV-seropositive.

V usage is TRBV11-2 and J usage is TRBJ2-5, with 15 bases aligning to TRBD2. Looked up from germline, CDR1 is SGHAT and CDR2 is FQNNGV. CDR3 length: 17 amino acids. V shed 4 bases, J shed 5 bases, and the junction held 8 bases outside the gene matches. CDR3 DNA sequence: TGTGCCAGCAGCTCAGGGACTAGCGGGGGGAGAGGGGAGACCCAGTACTTC. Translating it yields CASSSGTSGGRGETQYF.

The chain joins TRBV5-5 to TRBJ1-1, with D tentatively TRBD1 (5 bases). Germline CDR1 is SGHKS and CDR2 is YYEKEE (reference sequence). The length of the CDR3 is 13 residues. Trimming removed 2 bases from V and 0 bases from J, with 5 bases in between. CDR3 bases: TGTGCCAGCAGCTTCAGGGTGAACACTGAAGCTTTCTTT. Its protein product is CASSFRVNTEAFF.

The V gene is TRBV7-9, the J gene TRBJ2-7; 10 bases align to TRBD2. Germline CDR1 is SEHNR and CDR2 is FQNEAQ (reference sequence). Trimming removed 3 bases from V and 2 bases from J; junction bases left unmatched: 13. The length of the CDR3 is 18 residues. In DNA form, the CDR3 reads TGTGCCAGCAGCTTTTTTTCTTCCACTAGCGGGGTAACCTACGAGCAGTACTTC. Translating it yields CASSFFSSTSGVTYEQYF. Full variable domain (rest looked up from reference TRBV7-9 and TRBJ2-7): DTGVSQNPRHKITKRGQNVTFRCDPISEHNRLYWYRQTLGQGPEFLTYFQNEAQLEKSRLLSDRFSAERPKGSFSTLEIQRTEQGDSAMYLCASSFFSSTSGVTYEQYFGPGTRLTVT.

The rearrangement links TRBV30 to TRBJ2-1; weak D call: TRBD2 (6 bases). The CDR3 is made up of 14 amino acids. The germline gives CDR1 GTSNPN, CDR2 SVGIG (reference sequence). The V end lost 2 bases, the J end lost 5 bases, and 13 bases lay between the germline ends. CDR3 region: CAWSLTGVDNEQFF. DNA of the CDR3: TGTGCCTGGAGTTTAACGGGAGTCGACAATGAGCAGTTCTTC.

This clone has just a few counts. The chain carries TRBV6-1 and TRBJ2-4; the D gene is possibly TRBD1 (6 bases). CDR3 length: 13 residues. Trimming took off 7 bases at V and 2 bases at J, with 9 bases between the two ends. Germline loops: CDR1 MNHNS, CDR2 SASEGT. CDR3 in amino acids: CASTGASKNIQYF. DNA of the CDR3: TGTGCCAGCACAGGGGCCTCCAAAAACATTCAGTACTTC.

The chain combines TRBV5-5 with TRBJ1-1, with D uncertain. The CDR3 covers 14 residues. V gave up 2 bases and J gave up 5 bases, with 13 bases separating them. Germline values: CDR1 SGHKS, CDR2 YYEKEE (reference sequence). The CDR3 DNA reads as TGTGCCAGCAGCTTATTTGGTTCGAGAACTGAAGCTTTCTTT. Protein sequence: CASSLFGSRTEAFF.

The CDR3: CASGLGRDSYEQYF. The DNA of the CDR3 is TGTGCTAGTGGTTTAGGCCGGGACTCCTACGAGCAGTACTTC. The V gene is TRBV12-5, the J gene TRBJ2-7, with TRBD2 as a possible D gene (5 bases). Germline V lookup: CDR1 LGHNT, CDR2 FRNRAP. With 3 bases removed from V and 0 bases from J, the gap between germline ends came to 9 bases. This CDR3 has 14 residues. The variable domain in full, completed from reference TRBV12-5 and TRBJ2-7, reads DARVTQTPRHKVTEMGQEVTMRCQPILGHNTVFWYRQTMMQGLELLAYFRNRAPLDDSGMPKDRFSAEMPDATLATLKIQPSEPRDSAVYFCASGLGRDSYEQYFGPGTRLTVT.

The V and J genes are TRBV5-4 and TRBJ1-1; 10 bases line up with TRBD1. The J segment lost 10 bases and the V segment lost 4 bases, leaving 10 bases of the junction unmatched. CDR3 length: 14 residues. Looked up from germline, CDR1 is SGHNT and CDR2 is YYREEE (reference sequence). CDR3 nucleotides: TGTGCCAGCAGCCCAGGACAGGGGGGGGGAGGAGCTTTCTTT. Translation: CASSPGQGGGGAFF.

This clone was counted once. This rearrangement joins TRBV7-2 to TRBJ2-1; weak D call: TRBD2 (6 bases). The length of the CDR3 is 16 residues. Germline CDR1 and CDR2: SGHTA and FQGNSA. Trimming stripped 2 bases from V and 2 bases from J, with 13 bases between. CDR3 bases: TGTGCCAGCAGCTTATTTCTGGGAGGTGCCTACAATGAGCAGTTCTTC. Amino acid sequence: CASSLFLGGAYNEQFF.

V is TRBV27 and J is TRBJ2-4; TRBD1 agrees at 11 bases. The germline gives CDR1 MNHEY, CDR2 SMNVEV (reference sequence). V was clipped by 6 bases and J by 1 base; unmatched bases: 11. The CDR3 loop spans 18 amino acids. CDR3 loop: CASRRTGGAGNAKNIQYF. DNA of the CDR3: TGTGCCAGCAGACGGACAGGGGGCGCAGGAAATGCCAAAAACATTCAGTACTTC.

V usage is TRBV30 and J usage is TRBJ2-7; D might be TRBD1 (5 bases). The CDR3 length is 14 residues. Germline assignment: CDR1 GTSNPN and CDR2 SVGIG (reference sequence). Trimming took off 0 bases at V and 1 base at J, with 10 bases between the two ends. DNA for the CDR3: TGTGCCTGGAGTGTAGCAGGGTCGTCCTACGAGCAGTACTTC. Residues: CAWSVAGSSYEQYF.

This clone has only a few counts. The CDR3 DNA follows: TGTGCCAGCAGCTCCAGGGGATTCTATGGCTACACCTTC. Protein sequence: CASSSRGFYGYTF. J is TRBJ1-2 and V is TRBV7-2; maybe TRBD1 (6 bases). CDR1 SGHTA and CDR2 FQGNSA come from the germline V gene. V lost 4 bases and J 4 bases, leaving 10 bases between the germline ends. The CDR3 length is 13 residues.

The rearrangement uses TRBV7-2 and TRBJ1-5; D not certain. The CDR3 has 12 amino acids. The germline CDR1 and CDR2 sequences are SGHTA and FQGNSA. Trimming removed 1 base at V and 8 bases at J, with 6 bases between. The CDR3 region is CASSLVGEPQHF. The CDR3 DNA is TGTGCCAGCAGCTTAGTCGGGGAGCCCCAGCATTTT.

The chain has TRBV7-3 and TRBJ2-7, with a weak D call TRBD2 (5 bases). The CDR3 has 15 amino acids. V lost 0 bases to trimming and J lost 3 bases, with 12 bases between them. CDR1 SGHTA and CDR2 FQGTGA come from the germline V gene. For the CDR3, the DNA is TGTGCCAGCAGCTTAACTGCTCTAGCCGGCTACGAGCAGTACTTC. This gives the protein CASSLTALAGYEQYF.

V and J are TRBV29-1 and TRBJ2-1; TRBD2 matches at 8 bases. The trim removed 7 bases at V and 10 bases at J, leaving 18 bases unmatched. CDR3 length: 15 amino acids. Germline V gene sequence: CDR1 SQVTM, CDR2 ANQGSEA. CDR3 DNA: TGCAGCGCCTCTCACGGGGGGGCCTGGGGAAAAGAGCAGTTCTTC. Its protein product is CSASHGGAWGKEQFF.

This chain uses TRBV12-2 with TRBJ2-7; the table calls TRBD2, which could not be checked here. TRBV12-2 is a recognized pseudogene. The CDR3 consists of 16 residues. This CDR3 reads CASRLARLPETYEQYF. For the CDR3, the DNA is TGTGCAAGTCGCTTAGCGCGATTGCCCGAGACCTACGAGCAGTACTTC.

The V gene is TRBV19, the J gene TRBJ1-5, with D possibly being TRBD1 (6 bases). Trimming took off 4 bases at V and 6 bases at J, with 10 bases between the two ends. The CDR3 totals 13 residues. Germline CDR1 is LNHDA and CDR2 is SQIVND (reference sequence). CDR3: CASSTQGPQPQHF. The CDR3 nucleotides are TGTGCCAGTAGTACCCAGGGGCCTCAGCCCCAGCATTTT.

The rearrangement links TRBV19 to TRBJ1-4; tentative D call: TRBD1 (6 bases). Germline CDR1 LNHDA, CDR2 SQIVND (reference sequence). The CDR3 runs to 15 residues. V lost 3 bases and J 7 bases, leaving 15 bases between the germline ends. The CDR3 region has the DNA TGTGCCAGTAGTATCCCCGGCAGGGGCCGTGAAAAACTGTTTTTT. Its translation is CASSIPGRGREKLFF.

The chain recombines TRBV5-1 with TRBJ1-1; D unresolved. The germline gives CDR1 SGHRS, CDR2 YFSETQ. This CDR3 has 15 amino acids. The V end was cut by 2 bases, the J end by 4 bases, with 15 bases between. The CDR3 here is CASSLVLGDPTEAFF. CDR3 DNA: TGCGCCAGCAGCTTAGTTTTGGGAGACCCCACTGAAGCTTTCTTT.